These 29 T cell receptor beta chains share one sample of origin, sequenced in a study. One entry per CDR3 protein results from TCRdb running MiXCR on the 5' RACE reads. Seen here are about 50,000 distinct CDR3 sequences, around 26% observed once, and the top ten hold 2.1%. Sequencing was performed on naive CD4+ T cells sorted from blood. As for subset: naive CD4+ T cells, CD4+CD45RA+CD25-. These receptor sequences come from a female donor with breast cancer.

The CDR3: CASKPNSGDTQYF. The CDR3 DNA reads as TGTGCCAGCAAACCGAATAGCGGAGATACGCAGTATTTT. The chain has TRBV6-2 or TRBV6-3 and TRBJ2-3, with a possible D match to TRBD2 (6 bases). The CDR3 has 13 residues. V was shortened by 7 bases and J by 5 bases, with 13 bases between the two germline ends. CDR1 is MNHEY and CDR2 is SVGEGT in the germline V gene.

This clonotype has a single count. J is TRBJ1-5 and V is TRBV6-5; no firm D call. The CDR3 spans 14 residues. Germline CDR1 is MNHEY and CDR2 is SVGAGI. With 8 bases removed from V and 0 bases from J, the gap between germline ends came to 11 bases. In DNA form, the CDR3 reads TGTGCCAGCCGAAGGACTAATAGCAATCAGCCCCAGCATTTT. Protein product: CASRRTNSNQPQHF.

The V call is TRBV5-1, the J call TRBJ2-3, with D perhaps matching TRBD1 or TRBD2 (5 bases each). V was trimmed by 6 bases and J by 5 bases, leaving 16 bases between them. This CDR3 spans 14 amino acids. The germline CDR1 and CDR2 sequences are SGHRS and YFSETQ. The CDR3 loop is CASTGTITVDTQYF. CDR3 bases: TGCGCCAGCACCGGGACCATCACGGTAGATACGCAGTATTTT. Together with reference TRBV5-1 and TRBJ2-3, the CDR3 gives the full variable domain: KAGVTQTPRYLIKTRGQQVTLSCSPISGHRSVSWYQQTPGQGLQFLFEYFSETQRNKGNFPGRFSGRQFSNSRSEMNVSTLELGDSALYLCASTGTITVDTQYFGPGTRLTVL.

CDR3 protein: CASSQRSGRDEQYF. The DNA of the CDR3 is TGTGCCAGCAGCCAACGCTCGGGGAGGGACGAGCAGTACTTC. The chain uses TRBV3-1 and TRBJ2-7; 7 nucleotides agree with TRBD2. Per the germline V gene, CDR1 is LGHDT and CDR2 is YNNKEL (reference sequence). Trimming took 2 bases from V and 5 from J; bases not matched to a gene: 6. This CDR3 spans 14 amino acids.

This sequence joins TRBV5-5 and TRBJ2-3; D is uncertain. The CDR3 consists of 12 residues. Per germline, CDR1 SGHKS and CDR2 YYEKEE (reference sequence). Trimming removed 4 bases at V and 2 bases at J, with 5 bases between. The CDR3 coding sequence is TGTGCCAGCAGCCGCAACACAGATACGCAGTATTTT. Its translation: CASSRNTDTQYF.

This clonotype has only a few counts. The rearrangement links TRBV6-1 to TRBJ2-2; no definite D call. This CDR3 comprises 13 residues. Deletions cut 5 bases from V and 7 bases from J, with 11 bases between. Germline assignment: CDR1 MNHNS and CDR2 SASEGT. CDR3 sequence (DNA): TGTGCCAGCAGTACCATTAAGTTCGGGGAGCTGTTTTTT. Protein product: CASSTIKFGELFF.

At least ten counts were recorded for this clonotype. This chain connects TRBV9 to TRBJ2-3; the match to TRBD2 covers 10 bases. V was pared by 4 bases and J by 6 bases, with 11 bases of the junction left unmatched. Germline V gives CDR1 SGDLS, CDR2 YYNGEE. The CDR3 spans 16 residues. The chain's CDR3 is CASSRASGRWADTQYF. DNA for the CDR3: TGTGCCAGCAGCAGGGCTAGCGGGAGATGGGCGGATACGCAGTATTTT.

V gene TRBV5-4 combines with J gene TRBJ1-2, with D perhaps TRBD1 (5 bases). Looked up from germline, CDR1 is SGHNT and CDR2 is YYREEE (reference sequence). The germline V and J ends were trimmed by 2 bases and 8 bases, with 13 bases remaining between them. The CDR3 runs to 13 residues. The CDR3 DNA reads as TGTGCCAGCAGCTTAGTCTCAGGGAACGGCTACACCTTC. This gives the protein CASSLVSGNGYTF.

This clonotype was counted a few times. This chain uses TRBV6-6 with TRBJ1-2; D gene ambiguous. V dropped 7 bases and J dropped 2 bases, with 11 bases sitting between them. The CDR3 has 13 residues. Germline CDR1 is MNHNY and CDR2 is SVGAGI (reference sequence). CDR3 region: CASKDGLNYGYTF. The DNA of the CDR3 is TGTGCCAGCAAGGACGGATTAAACTATGGCTACACCTTC.

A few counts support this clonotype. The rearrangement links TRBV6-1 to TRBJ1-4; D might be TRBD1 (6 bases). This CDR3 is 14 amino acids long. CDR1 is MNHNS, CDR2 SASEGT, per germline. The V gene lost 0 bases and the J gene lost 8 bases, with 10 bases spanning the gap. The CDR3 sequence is CASSEAGAREKLFF. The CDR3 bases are TGTGCCAGCAGTGAAGCGGGGGCTAGGGAAAAACTGTTTTTT.

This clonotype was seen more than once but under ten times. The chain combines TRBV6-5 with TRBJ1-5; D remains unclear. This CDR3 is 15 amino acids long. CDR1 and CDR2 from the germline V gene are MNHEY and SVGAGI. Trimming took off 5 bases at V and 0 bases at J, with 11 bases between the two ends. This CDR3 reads CASSPTAISNQPQHF. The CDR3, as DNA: TGTGCCAGCAGTCCAACGGCCATTAGCAATCAGCCCCAGCATTTT.

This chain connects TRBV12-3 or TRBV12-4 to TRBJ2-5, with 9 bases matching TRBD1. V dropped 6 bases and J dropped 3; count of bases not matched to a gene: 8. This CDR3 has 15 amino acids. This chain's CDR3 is CASRETGGGEETQYF. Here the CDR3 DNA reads TGTGCCAGCAGAGAGACAGGGGGAGGAGAAGAGACCCAGTACTTC.

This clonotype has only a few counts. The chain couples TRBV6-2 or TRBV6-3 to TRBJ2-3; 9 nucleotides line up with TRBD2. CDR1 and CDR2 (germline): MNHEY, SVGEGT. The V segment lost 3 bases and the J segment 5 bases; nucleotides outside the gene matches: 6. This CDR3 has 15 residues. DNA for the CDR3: TGTGCCAGCAGTTATGCGGGAGGGCCGGTAGATACGCAGTATTTT. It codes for CASSYAGGPVDTQYF.

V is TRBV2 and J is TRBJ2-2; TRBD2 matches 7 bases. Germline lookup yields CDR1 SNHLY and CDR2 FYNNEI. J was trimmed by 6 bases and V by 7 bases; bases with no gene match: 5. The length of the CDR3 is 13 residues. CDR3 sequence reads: CASKKAGAGELFF. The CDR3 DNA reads TGTGCCAGCAAGAAGGCGGGAGCCGGGGAGCTGTTTTTT.

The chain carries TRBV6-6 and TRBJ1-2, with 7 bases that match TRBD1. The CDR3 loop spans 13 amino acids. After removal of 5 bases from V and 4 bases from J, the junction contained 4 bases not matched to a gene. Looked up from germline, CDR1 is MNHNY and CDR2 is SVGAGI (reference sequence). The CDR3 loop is CASSAGQSYGYTF. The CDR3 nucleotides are TGTGCCAGCAGTGCGGGACAGAGCTATGGCTACACCTTC.

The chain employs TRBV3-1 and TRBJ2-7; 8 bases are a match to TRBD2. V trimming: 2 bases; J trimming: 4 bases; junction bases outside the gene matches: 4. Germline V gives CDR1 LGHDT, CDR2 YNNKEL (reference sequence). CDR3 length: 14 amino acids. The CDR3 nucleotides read TGTGCCAGCAGCCAATTCACGGGGGGGTACGAGCAGTACTTC. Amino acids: CASSQFTGGYEQYF.

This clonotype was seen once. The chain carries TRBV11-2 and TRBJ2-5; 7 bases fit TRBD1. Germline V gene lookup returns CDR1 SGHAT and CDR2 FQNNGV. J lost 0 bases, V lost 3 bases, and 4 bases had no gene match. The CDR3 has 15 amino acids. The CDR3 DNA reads TGTGCCAGCAGCTTCGGGACAGACAACCAAGAGACCCAGTACTTC. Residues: CASSFGTDNQETQYF.

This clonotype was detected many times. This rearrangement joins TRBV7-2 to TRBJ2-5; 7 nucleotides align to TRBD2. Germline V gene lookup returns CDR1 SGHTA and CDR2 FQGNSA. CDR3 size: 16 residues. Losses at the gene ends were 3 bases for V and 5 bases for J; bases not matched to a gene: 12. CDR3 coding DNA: TGTGCCAGCAGCTTCCGAGCGGGCGGGGGAGTGGAGACCCAGTACTTC. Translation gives CASSFRAGGGVETQYF.

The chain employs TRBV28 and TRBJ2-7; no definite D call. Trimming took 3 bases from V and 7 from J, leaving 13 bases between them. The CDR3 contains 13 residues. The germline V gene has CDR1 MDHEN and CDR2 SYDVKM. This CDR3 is CASSLSQAREQYF. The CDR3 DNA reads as TGTGCCAGCAGTTTGTCTCAGGCGAGGGAGCAGTACTTC.

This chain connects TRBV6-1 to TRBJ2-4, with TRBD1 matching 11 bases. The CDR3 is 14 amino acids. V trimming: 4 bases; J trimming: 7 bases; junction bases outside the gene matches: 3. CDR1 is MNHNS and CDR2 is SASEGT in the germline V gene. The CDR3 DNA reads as TGTGCCAGCAGTGGGGACAGGGGGGTGAACATTCAGTACTTC. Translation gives CASSGDRGVNIQYF.

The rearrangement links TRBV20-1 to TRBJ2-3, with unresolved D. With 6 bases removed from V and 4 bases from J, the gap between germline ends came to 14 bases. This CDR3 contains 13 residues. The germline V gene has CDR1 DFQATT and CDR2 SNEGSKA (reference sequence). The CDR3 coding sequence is TGCAGTGCCAGTGTCCCGAATGCAGATACGCAGTATTTT. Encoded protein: CSASVPNADTQYF.

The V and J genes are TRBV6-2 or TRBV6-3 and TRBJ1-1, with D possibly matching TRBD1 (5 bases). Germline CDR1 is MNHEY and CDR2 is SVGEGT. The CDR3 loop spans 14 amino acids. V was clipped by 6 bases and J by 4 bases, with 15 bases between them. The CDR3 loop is CASREAGYGTEAFF. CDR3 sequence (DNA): TGTGCCAGCAGGGAAGCAGGGTACGGCACTGAAGCTTTCTTT.

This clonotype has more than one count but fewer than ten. The DNA for the CDR3 is TGTGCCAGCAGTTTAGGGGTGGAAAGCAATCAGCCCCAGCATTTT. Its protein product is CASSLGVESNQPQHF. The rearrangement uses TRBV28 and TRBJ1-5, with D uncertain. Per the germline V gene, CDR1 is MDHEN and CDR2 is SYDVKM. Trimming pared 2 bases from V and 1 base from J, leaving 9 bases between. CDR3 length equals 15 residues.

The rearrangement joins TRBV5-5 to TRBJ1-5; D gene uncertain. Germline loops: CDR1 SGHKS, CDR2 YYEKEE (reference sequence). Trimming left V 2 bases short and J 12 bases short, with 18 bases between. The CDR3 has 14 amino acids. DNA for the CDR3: TGTGCCAGCAGCTTAGTGGGGTCGTATCAGGTCCAGCATTTT. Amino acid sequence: CASSLVGSYQVQHF.

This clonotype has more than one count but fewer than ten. CDR3 bases: TGTGCCAGCAGTGAAAGGGGGCACACTGAAGCTTTCTTT. Its translation: CASSERGHTEAFF. This chain joins TRBV25-1 and TRBJ1-1, with 7 bases aligning to TRBD1. V was pared by 2 bases and J by 3 bases, with 0 bases of the junction left unmatched. The germline CDR1 and CDR2 sequences are MGHDK and SYGVNS. The CDR3 spans 13 residues.

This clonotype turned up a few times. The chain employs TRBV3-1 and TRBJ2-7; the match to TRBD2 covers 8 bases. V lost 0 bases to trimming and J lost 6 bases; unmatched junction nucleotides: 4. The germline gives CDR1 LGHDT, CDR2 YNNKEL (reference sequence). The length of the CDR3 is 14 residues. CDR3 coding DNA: TGTGCCAGCAGCCAAGATGGCGGGAGGAGCGAGCAGTACTTC. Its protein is CASSQDGGRSEQYF.

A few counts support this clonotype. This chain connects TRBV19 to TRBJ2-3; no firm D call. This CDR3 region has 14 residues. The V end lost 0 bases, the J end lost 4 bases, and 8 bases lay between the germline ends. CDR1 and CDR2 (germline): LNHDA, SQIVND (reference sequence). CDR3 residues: CASSIDHGADTQYF. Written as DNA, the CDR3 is TGTGCCAGTAGTATAGACCATGGCGCAGATACGCAGTATTTT.

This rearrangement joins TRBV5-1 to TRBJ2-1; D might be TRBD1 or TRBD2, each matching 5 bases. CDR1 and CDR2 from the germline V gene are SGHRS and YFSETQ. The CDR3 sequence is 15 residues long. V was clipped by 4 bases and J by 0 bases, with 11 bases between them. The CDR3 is CASSGDASSYNEQFF. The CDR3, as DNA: TGCGCCAGCAGCGGGGACGCGAGCTCCTACAATGAGCAGTTCTTC.

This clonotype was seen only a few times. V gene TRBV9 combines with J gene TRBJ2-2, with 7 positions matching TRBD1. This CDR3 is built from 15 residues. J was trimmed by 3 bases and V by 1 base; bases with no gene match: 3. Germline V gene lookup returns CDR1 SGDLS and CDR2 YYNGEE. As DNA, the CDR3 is TGTGCCAGCAGCGTACGGGACAGAGACACCGGGGAGCTGTTTTTT. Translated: CASSVRDRDTGELFF.